This record concerns one T cell receptor beta chain sequence. Generated by immunoSEQ multiplex PCR, the TCRdb table keeps only in-frame clones and is missing some. The sample holds about 210,000 clones; approximately 80% are singletons and the top ten take 10% to 13%. This CDR3 region has 14 residues. Germline V CDR1 and CDR2: LGHDT, YNNKEL (reference sequence). V was shortened by 1 base and J by 7 bases, with 11 bases between the two germline ends. The sample belongs to a study of blood T cell repertoires in COVID-19. Whole-study context: Italy, Spain and the United States were the sources of the convalescent and acute COVID-19 samples. From T cells, B-cell-depleted T cells, or PBMCs came the material, which was cDNA or gDNA.

This chain connects TRBV3-1 (or the pseudogene TRBV3-2) to TRBJ1-5; D remains unclear. The TCR sequence derives from a woman of 80 years or more with COVID-19, enrolled during active disease. Material: peripheral blood. The CDR3 coding sequence is TGTGCCAGCAGCCAAGGGAGGTCGGTCCAGCCCCAGCATTTT. It specifies CASSQGRSVQPQHF.